The clone carrying this TCR beta chain has just a few counts. This CDR3 spans 16 amino acids. Germline CDR1 is DFQATT and CDR2 is SNEGSKA (reference sequence). V gave up 2 bases and J gave up 3 bases; unmatched junction bases: 11. This sample was taken from a study of low-dose radiotherapy and immunotherapy resistance in tumors. Study information: Doses delivered to Cohort 2 were 1 Gy per fraction every two weeks, amounting to 13 Gy over 26 weeks.

The PCR that amplified TCRs ran for about 18 cycles, relying on a constant-region primer and a V-primer adapter. TCRdb analysed the reads with MiXCR anew, one entry per CDR3 protein. The sample shows some 52,000 distinct CDR3 sequences, 33% of them seen only once. Time point denoted: after trial treatment. The treatment here: LDRT plus nivolumab, ipilimumab, low-dose cyclophosphamide and aspirin (RACIN trial). The sequence was collected from a male donor with rectosigmoid adenocarcinoma. This material consisted of PBMCs, taken after low-dose radiotherapy plus immunotherapy. The chain links TRBV20-1 to TRBJ2-3; 7 bases line up with TRBD2. The CDR3 sequence is CSARSLGRGLTDTQYF. CDR3 coding DNA: TGCAGTGCTAGATCTCTGGGGAGGGGATTGACAGATACGCAGTATTTT.